This TCR beta chain was identified in a study of tumor and adjacent non-tumor tissue in lung cancer. No cell sorting was done before RNA was extracted from the tissue. TCRbeta libraries were built with three rounds of nested PCR, modified from ARM-PCR. A single record per CDR3 protein comes from TCRdb applying MiXCR to the multiplex PCR reads. The data contain about 200,000 distinct CDR3 sequences, roughly 70% of them singletons. Germline lookup yields CDR1 SGHRS and CDR2 YFSETQ. This CDR3 contains 15 residues. The sequenced material came from lung tumor tissue. The rearrangement uses TRBV5-1 and TRBJ2-3; D unclear. TRBJ1-5 explains the end of the DNA better; the J call may be wrong. The receptor's source is a man aged 55 to 70 with non-small cell lung cancer. CDR3: CASSLRTDCIDTQHF. The CDR3 bases are TGCGCCAGCAGCTTGCGGACGGATTGCATAGATACGCAGCATTTT.